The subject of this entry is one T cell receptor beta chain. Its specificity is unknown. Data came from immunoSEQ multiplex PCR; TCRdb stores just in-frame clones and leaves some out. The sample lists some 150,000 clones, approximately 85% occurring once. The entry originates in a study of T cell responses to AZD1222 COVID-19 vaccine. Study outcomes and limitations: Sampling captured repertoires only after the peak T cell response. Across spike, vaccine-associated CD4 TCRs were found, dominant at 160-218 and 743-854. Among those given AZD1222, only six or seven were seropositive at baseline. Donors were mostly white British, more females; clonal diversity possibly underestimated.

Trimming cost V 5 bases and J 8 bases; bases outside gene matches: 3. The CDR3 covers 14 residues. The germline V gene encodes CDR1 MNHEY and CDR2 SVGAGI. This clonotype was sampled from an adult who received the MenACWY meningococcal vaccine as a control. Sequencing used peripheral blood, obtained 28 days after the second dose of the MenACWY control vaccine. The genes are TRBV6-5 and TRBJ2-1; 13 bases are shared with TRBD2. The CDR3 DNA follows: TGTGCCAGCAGTAGGACTAGCGGGAGCTATGAGCAGTTCTTC. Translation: CASSRTSGSYEQFF.